This T cell receptor beta chain was captured by sequencing in a study of regulatory T cells in long-lasting Graves disease. General observations from the study: Relative to newly diagnosed Graves' patients, persistent ones had lower TCR diversity.

This clonotype was observed at least ten times. The antigen is not known. Time point given: newly diagnosed GD, antithyroid drugs for less than 3 months. PBMCs were the source of the RNA used for TCR sequencing. Patients were enrolled at an endocrinology department in Xi'an, China. There are 15 residues in the CDR3. V shed 0 bases, J shed 1 base, and the junction held 2 bases outside the gene matches. Germline V gives CDR1 SGHRS, CDR2 YFSETQ. Relying on iRepertoire HTBI primers and Arm-PCR of CDR3 regions, the team built TCR beta libraries. TCRdb analysed the multiplex PCR reads with MiXCR anew, one entry per CDR3 protein. Among 450,000 to 500,000 distinct CDR3 sequences listed, about 17% were seen once. The same specimen was also included in a second study, on T cells in Graves' hyperthyroidism and ophthalmopathy.

This chain links TRBV5-1 with TRBJ2-7; 9 nucleotides match TRBD2. The clonotype was recovered from a man between 35 and 55 years old with Graves disease. The sequencing used peripheral blood mononuclear cells (PBMCs), collected at new diagnosis, from a patient treated with antithyroid drugs. CDR3 DNA sequence: TGCGCCAGCAGCTTGGTTGCGGGAGGGTCCTACGAGCAGTACTTC. This sequence encodes CASSLVAGGSYEQYF.